The 30 T cell receptor beta chains in this list originate from one sample, sequenced in a study of cytomegalovirus exposure and HLA in healthy donors. The PCR was carried out with 60 Vbeta primers and 13 Jbeta primers. Clones were read by immunoSEQ multiplex PCR, and TCRdb kept only the in-frame ones, dropping some. The table for this sample gives 200,000 to 250,000 clones. Sequencing used PBMCs. The receptors come from a girl aged 2 to 9 in good health and CMV-seropositive.

The rearrangement links TRBV28 to TRBJ2-5, with 7 bases lining up with TRBD1. Unmatched junction bases numbered 4, after V lost 5 bases and J lost 7 bases. The CDR3 spans 12 residues. Germline V lookup: CDR1 MDHEN, CDR2 SYDVKM. The CDR3 sequence: CASSLTGRTQYF. In nucleotides, the CDR3 is TGTGCCAGCAGTCTGACAGGGCGGACCCAGTACTTC.

This rearrangement joins TRBV27 to TRBJ2-1; D not resolved. V was clipped by 6 bases and J by 6 bases, with 12 bases between them. The CDR3 loop spans 13 amino acids. Germline V gene lookup returns CDR1 MNHEY and CDR2 SMNVEV (reference sequence). CDR3 sequence reads: CASRPLVGNEQFF. In DNA form, the CDR3 reads TGTGCCAGCAGACCCCTAGTTGGCAATGAGCAGTTCTTC.

V and J are TRBV6-1 and TRBJ1-2, with TRBD1 matching over 12 bases. CDR3 size: 15 residues. V was clipped by 6 bases and J by 4 bases; unmatched bases: 6. CDR1 and CDR2 from the germline V gene are MNHNS and SASEGT. CDR3 loop: CASRGQGARLYGYTF. CDR3 sequence (DNA): TGTGCCAGCAGGGGACAGGGGGCGCGGCTCTATGGCTACACCTTC.

V gene TRBV10-1 combines with J gene TRBJ2-5, with 10 bases matching TRBD1. The DNA end is more similar to TRBJ2-7, so the J call may be wrong. Germline V gene lookup returns CDR1 WNHNN and CDR2 SYGVQD (reference sequence). The CDR3 has 15 residues. CDR3 region: CASSSGQGRSYEQYF. CDR3 nucleotides: TGCGCCAGCAGTTCGGGACAGGGGAGGTCCTACGAGCAGTACTTC.

J is TRBJ2-1 and V is TRBV19; 7 nucleotides align to TRBD1. Per germline, CDR1 LNHDA and CDR2 SQIVND (reference sequence). The length of the CDR3 is 17 residues. Trimming removed 6 bases from V and 2 bases from J; junction bases left unmatched: 13. CDR3 amino acids: CASSPRGRNWAYNEQFF. As DNA, the CDR3 is TGTGCCAGTAGCCCTAGGGGGCGAAACTGGGCCTACAATGAGCAGTTCTTC.

The chain carries TRBV29-1 and TRBJ2-5; TRBD2 aligns across 10 bases. The V gene's germline CDR1 is SQVTM and CDR2 ANQGSEA. The CDR3 is 15 residues long. The CDR3 nucleotides are TGCGCCCTGAGGGAGCGTCTAGCGGGAGTGGAGACCCAGTACTTC. Amino acids: CALRERLAGVETQYF. The whole variable domain, filled in from reference TRBV29-1 and TRBJ2-5, reads SAVISQKPSRDICQRGTSLTIQCQVDSQVTMMFWYRQQPGQSLTLIATANQGSEATYESGFVIDKFPISRPNLTFSTLTVSNMSPEDSSIYLCALRERLAGVETQYFGPGTRLLVL.

The chain's CDR3 is CASSLGTRLGSGNTIYF. The CDR3 coding sequence is TGCGCCAGCAGCTTGGGGACGCGACTAGGCAGTGGAAACACCATATATTTT. The rearrangement joins TRBV5-1 to TRBJ1-3; no firm D call. Germline V gene data show CDR1 as SGHRS and CDR2 as YFSETQ. The V and J ends lost 0 bases and 3 bases respectively, with 16 bases between them. The CDR3 contains 17 residues.

The chain carries TRBV6-1 and TRBJ2-7; 7 positions agree with TRBD1. The germline gives CDR1 MNHNS, CDR2 SASEGT. Trimming took 6 bases from V and 3 from J; bases not matched to a gene: 2. CDR3 length: 12 amino acids. The CDR3 here is CASRAGGYEQYF. The CDR3 DNA reads TGTGCCAGCAGGGCAGGGGGCTACGAGCAGTACTTC.

The CDR3 DNA is TGTGCCAGCAGCAAAGGGGAGGCGGGAGGGGTTTACAATGAGCAGTTCTTC. This encodes CASSKGEAGGVYNEQFF. This chain uses TRBV21-1 with TRBJ2-1; the table's D call, TRBD2, has no DNA check behind it. TRBV21-1 is flagged as a pseudogene. The CDR3 length is 17 residues.

The genes are TRBV30 and TRBJ1-5; D remains unclear. The germline V gene encodes CDR1 GTSNPN and CDR2 SVGIG (reference sequence). The germline V and J ends were trimmed by 5 bases and 5 bases, with 10 bases remaining between them. The CDR3 has 12 amino acids. This CDR3 reads CAWASDDQPQHF. As DNA, the CDR3 is TGTGCCTGGGCCAGCGACGATCAGCCCCAGCATTTT. The variable domain in full, with the rest retrieved from reference TRBV30 and TRBJ1-5, is SQTIHQWPATLVQPVGSPLSLECTVEGTSNPNLYWYRQAAGRGLQLLFYSVGIGQISSEVPQNLSASRPQDRQFILSSKKLLLSDSGFYLCAWASDDQPQHFGDGTRLSIL.

This chain uses TRBV28 with TRBJ2-3, with a weak D call TRBD2 (5 bases). From germline, CDR1 is MDHEN and CDR2 SYDVKM. V lost 5 bases to trimming and J lost 0 bases, with 15 bases between them. This CDR3 is built from 16 residues. The CDR3 coding sequence is TGTGCCAGCAGTAATGGGAGTTGGCTGAGCACAGATACGCAGTATTTT. Translated: CASSNGSWLSTDTQYF.

This rearrangement joins TRBV5-1 to TRBJ1-4; 7 bases line up with TRBD1. CDR1 is SGHRS and CDR2 is YFSETQ in the germline V gene. Trimming cost V 2 bases and J 8 bases; bases outside gene matches: 12. The CDR3 runs to 16 residues. The DNA of the CDR3 is TGCGCCAGCAGCTTATCGCCGGCTCAGGGGGGCGAAAAACTGTTTTTT. It is translated as CASSLSPAQGGEKLFF.

J is TRBJ2-3 and V is TRBV28; 8 nucleotides match TRBD2. Trimming removed 7 bases from V and 2 bases from J; junction bases left unmatched: 5. The V gene's germline CDR1 is MDHEN and CDR2 SYDVKM. This CDR3 is built from 14 residues. The CDR3 bases are TGTGCCAGCAACGGGAGGGTCCCCACAGATACGCAGTATTTT. The encoded protein is CASNGRVPTDTQYF.

The chain is built from TRBV6-1 and TRBJ2-7; a weak D match, TRBD1 (6 bases). The CDR3 has 12 amino acids. In germline, CDR1 is MNHNS, CDR2 SASEGT. V was shortened by 8 bases and J by 7 bases, with 15 bases between the two germline ends. CDR3 DNA: TGTGCCAGCGCAGGGGCATCTAGGGAGCAGTACTTC. Translated, it gives CASAGASREQYF.

The V call is TRBV15, the J call TRBJ1-6; TRBD1 might be the D (6 bases). Per the germline V gene, CDR1 is LNHNV and CDR2 is YYDKDF (reference sequence). This CDR3 is built from 15 residues. The V gene lost 3 bases and the J gene lost 8 bases, with 14 bases spanning the gap. The CDR3 protein is CATSSSRGWDSPLHF. For the CDR3, the DNA is TGTGCCACCAGCAGTTCCAGGGGATGGGATTCACCCCTCCACTTT.

The gene calls are TRBV27 and TRBJ2-7; 9 bases align to TRBD1. Trimming at V came to 6 bases and at J to 6 bases, leaving 3 bases not matched to a gene. The CDR3 covers 12 residues. Germline V gives CDR1 MNHEY, CDR2 SMNVEV (reference sequence). As DNA, the CDR3 is TGTGCCAGCAGAACGACAGGGGGCGAGCAGTACTTC. The encoded protein is CASRTTGGEQYF.

The genes are TRBV7-9 and TRBJ2-1; 7 bases match TRBD1. The CDR3 sequence is 15 residues long. J gave up 4 bases and V 5 bases, and 8 bases lay outside the gene matches. CDR1 and CDR2 (germline): SEHNR, FQNEAQ (reference sequence). The DNA for the CDR3 is TGTGCCAGCAGCACCTACAGGGGTGCATACAATGAGCAGTTCTTC. Translated, it gives CASSTYRGAYNEQFF.

This chain links TRBV11-3 with TRBJ2-2, with 7 bases that match TRBD2. Germline V gene lookup returns CDR1 SGHNT and CDR2 YENEEA. The CDR3 covers 15 residues. V was clipped by 1 base and J by 4 bases; unmatched bases: 3. For the CDR3, the DNA is TGTGCCAGCAGCTTAGCCGGCGGGGGCACCGGGGAGCTGTTTTTT. Protein sequence: CASSLAGGGTGELFF.

The gene calls are TRBV19 and TRBJ2-7; D ambiguous. The CDR3 has 15 amino acids. Trimming cost V 1 base and J 4 bases, with 14 bases left between them. Germline V gene lookup returns CDR1 LNHDA and CDR2 SQIVND (reference sequence). Written as DNA, the CDR3 is TGTGCCAGTAGTATAGGCGGCTCTAAGAATTACGAGCAGTACTTC. It yields the protein CASSIGGSKNYEQYF.

V is TRBV13 and J is TRBJ2-3, with D perhaps TRBD1 (7 bases). This CDR3 region has 17 residues. Germline assignment: CDR1 PRHDT and CDR2 FYEKMQ (reference sequence). V was cut by 5 bases and J by 4 bases, with 22 bases left in between. Here the CDR3 reads CASSLPLEGATSDTQYF. The CDR3 nucleotides read TGTGCCAGCAGCCTCCCTTTGGAGGGGGCAACATCAGATACGCAGTATTTT.

This chain links TRBV11-2 with TRBJ2-2; D is ambiguous. V lost 5 bases to trimming and J lost 5 bases, with 15 bases between them. CDR3 length: 15 residues. CDR1 and CDR2 from the germline V gene are SGHAT and FQNNGV. DNA of the CDR3: TGTGCCAGCAGCGGTTCACTGCAAGCTACCGGGGAGCTGTTTTTT. Its translation is CASSGSLQATGELFF.

The V call is TRBV29-1, the J call TRBJ2-7; 8 bases fit TRBD1. V was pared by 0 bases and J by 3 bases, with 7 bases of the junction left unmatched. The germline gives CDR1 SQVTM, CDR2 ANQGSEA. The CDR3 sequence is 15 residues long. CDR3 sequence: CSVEDGTGGYYEQYF. DNA for the CDR3: TGCAGCGTTGAAGATGGCACAGGGGGTTACTACGAGCAGTACTTC.

The chain has TRBV5-8 and TRBJ2-2; tentatively, D is TRBD2 (5 bases). The CDR3 runs 14 residues. Germline values: CDR1 SGHTS, CDR2 YDEGEE. V was pared by 4 bases and J by 6 bases, with 13 bases between. This chain's CDR3 is CASSRGRVPGELFF. CDR3 nucleotides: TGTGCCAGCAGCCGCGGGCGAGTTCCCGGGGAGCTGTTTTTT.

V gene TRBV28 combines with J gene TRBJ2-7, with 8 nucleotides matching TRBD1. The germline V gene encodes CDR1 MDHEN and CDR2 SYDVKM. The CDR3 covers 14 residues. The V and J ends lost 6 bases and 3 bases, in that order; junction bases with no gene match: 7. The CDR3 nucleotides read TGTGCCAGCAGGGACAGGACAGGGATCTACGAGCAGTACTTC. Translating it yields CASRDRTGIYEQYF.

The gene calls are TRBV9 and TRBJ2-7; 10 bases match TRBD1. The V segment lost 5 bases and the J segment 6 bases; nucleotides outside the gene matches: 5. The CDR3 covers 13 residues. Per germline, CDR1 SGDLS and CDR2 YYNGEE. The CDR3: CASRGQGEVEQYF. CDR3 DNA: TGTGCCAGCAGAGGACAGGGGGAGGTCGAGCAGTACTTC.

V gene TRBV7-9 combines with J gene TRBJ2-1; 9 nucleotides agree with TRBD2. The V and J ends lost 5 bases and 7 bases, in that order; junction bases with no gene match: 3. The CDR3 runs to 13 residues. CDR1 is SEHNR and CDR2 is FQNEAQ in the germline V gene (reference sequence). DNA for the CDR3: TGTGCCAGCAGCACAGGACTAGCGAATGAGCAGTTCTTC. It is translated as CASSTGLANEQFF.

V gene TRBV5-1 combines with J gene TRBJ2-2; D is possibly TRBD2 (5 bases). This CDR3 spans 15 amino acids. Trimming cost V 1 base and J 2 bases, with 9 bases left between them. The V gene's germline CDR1 is SGHRS and CDR2 YFSETQ. In DNA, the CDR3 is TGCGCCAGCAGCTTGCCCGGGGATAACACCGGGGAGCTGTTTTTT. Translated: CASSLPGDNTGELFF.

The DNA of the CDR3 is TGTGCCAGCAGTTACTCTACGGGGATCGTGGGGGAGCTGTTTTTT. As protein: CASSYSTGIVGELFF. This rearrangement joins TRBV6-5 to TRBJ2-2; tentative D call: TRBD2 (5 bases). The CDR3 runs 15 residues. Germline V CDR1 and CDR2: MNHEY, SVGAGI. V shed 0 bases and J shed 8 bases, with 13 bases lying between them.

The chain is built from TRBV11-2 and TRBJ2-3; no firm D call. Germline values: CDR1 SGHAT, CDR2 FQNNGV. The ends were cut back, 0 bases at V and 0 bases at J, with 16 bases in the middle. This CDR3 contains 18 residues. CDR3 in DNA: TGTGCCAGCAGCTTAGACCCCTCCCAGTCCCGTAGCACAGATACGCAGTATTTT. Translation gives CASSLDPSQSRSTDTQYF.

Of note for this clone: The sample has other DNA sequences that encode this CDR3 too. This rearrangement joins TRBV5-1 to TRBJ1-1; unclear D gene. Trimming pared 0 bases from V and 2 bases from J, leaving 11 bases between. This CDR3 is built from 15 residues. From germline, CDR1 is SGHRS and CDR2 YFSETQ. The CDR3 loop reads CASSLGGGLNTEAFF. CDR3 DNA sequence: TGCGCCAGCAGCTTGGGTGGCGGGTTAAACACTGAAGCTTTCTTT.